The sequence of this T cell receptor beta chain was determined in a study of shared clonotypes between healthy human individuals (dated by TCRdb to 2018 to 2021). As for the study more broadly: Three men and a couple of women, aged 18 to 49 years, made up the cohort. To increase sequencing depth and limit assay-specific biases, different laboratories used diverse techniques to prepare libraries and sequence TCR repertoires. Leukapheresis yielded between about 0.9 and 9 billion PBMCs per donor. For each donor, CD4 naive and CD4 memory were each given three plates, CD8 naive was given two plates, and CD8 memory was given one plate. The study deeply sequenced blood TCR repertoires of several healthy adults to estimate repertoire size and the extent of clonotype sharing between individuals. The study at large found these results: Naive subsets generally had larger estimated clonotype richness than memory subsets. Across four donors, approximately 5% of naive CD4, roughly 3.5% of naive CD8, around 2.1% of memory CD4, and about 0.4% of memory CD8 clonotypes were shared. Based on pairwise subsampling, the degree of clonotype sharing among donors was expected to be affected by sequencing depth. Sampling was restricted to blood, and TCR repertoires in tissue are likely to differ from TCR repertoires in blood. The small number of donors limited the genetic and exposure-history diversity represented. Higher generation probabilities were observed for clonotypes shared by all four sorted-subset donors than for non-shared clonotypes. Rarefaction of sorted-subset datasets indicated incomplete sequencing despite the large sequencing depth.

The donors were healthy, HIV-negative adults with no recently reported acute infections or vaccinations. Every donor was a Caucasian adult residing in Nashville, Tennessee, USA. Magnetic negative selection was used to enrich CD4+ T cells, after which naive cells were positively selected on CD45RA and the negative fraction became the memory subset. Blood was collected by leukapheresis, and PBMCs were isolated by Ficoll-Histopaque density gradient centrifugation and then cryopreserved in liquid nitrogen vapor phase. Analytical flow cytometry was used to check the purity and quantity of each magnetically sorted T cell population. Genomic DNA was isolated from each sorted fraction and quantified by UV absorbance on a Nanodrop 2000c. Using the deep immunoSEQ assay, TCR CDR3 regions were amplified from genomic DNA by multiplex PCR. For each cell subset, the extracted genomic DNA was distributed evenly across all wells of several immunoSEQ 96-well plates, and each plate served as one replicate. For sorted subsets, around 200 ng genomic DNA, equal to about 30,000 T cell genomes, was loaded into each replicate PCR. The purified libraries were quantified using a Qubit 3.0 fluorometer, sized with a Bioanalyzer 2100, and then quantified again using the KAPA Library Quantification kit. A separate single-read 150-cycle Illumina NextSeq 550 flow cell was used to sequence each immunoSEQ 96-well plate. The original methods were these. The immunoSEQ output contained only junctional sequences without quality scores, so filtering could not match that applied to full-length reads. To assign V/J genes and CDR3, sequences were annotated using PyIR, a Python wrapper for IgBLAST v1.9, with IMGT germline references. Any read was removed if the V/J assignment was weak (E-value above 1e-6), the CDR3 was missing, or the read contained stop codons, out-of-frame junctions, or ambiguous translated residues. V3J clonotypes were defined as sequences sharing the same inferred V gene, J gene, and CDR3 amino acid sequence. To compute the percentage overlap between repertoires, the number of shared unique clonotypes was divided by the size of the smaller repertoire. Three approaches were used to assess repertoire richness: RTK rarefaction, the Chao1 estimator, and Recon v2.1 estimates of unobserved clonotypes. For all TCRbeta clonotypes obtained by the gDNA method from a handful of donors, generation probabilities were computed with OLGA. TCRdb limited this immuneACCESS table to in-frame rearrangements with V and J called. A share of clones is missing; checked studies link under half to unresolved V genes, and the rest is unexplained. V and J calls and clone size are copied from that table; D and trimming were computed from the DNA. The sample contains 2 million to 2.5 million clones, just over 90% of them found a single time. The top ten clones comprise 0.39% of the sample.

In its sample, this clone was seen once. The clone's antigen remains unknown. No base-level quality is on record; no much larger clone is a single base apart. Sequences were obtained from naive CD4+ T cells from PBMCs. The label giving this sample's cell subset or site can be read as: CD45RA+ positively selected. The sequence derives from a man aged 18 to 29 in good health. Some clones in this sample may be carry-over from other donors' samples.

The base sequence is TGCGCCAGCAGCTTAGAGGGACAGGGTAGGCAGCCCCAGCATTTT. Translated, it gives CASSLEGQGRQPQHF. The sequence is built from TRBV5-1 and TRBJ1-5; TRBD1 fits 9 bases in the junction. Germline trimming amounts to 2 bases on V and 7 bases on J, with 7 as the count of junction bases outside the gene matches. CDR1 and CDR2, looked up from the germline V gene, are SGHRS and YFSETQ. The CDR3 contains 15 residues, cysteine and phenylalanine counted. Only the CDR3 DNA is retained, 45 bases long and in frame from the first base.